Following are 28 T cell receptor delta chains from one sample sequenced in a study of gamma-delta T cells after stem cell transplantation. TCRdb reprocessed the RT-PCR reads using CATT. The sample records under 3,000 delta-chain clones, 2% to 3% being singletons. The sequenced sample consisted of gamma-delta T cells. Receptors were obtained from a human donor. It is not recorded whose cells these are; they may come from a transplant donor.

As to this clone: It differs at one base from a far larger clone, so likely a read error. The chain employs TRDV2 and TRDJ1; D not certain. The CDR3 totals 16 residues. Germline V gene data show CDR1 as GEAIGNYY and CDR2 as EKD. CDR3 nucleotide sequence: TGTGCCTGTGACACCCTCTCTGGACGCTTGACCGATAGACTCATCTTT. Amino acids: CACDTLSGRLTDRLIF.

This clone ranks as medium-sized. The chain links TRDV1 to TRDJ1; D uncertain. Germline loops: CDR1 TSWWSYY, CDR2 QGS. This CDR3 is 16 amino acids long. V was trimmed by 10 bases and J by 2 bases, leaving 23 bases between them. In nucleotides, the CDR3 is TGTGCTCCCCCCAGGATGTCCCCCCTCCTTACCGATAAACTCATCTTT. This translates into CAPPRMSPLLTDKLIF.

By share, this clone counts as medium-sized. The genes are TRDV2 and TRDJ3, with D unclear. Trimming removed 1 base from V and 5 bases from J, with 17 bases in between. The V gene's germline CDR1 is GEAIGNYY and CDR2 EKD. The CDR3 sequence is 18 residues long. CDR3 sequence reads: CACDTAGTTGGDTRQMFF. CDR3 sequence (DNA): TGTGCCTGTGACACTGCCGGGACAACGGGCGGGGACACCCGACAGATGTTTTTC.

A remark on this clone: A much larger clone is a single base away; this may be a read error. The CDR3 DNA sequence: TGTGCCTGTGACACCGTTTCCTCTAATGATCCTGGGGATCCACTCAACTACTACACCGATAAACCCATCTTT. Protein product: CACDTVSSNDPGDPLNYYTDKPIF. V gene TRDV2 combines with J gene TRDJ1, with D maybe TRDD3 (6 bases). The CDR3 sequence is 24 residues long. Germline V gives CDR1 GEAIGNYY, CDR2 EKD.

This clone showed up just a few times. One base away lies a much larger clone, so this may be a sequencing read error. The chain employs TRDV2 and TRDJ1; 11 bases agree with TRDD3. The CDR3 has 16 residues. Germline V CDR1 and CDR2: GEAIGNYY, EKD. The CDR3 nucleotides read TGTGCCTGTGACAGAGTGGGGGTCTTACTGGGGGATAAAATCATCTTT. It is translated as CACDRVGVLLGDKIIF.

This clone counts as large. The rearrangement links TRDV2 to TRDJ1; 12 bases line up with TRDD3. J was trimmed by 2 bases and V by 0 bases; bases with no gene match: 12. The CDR3 is made up of 19 amino acids. From germline, CDR1 is GEAIGNYY and CDR2 EKD. This CDR3 reads CACDTVRLGDTQGTDKLIF. The CDR3 nucleotides are TGTGCCTGTGACACCGTTAGACTGGGGGATACCCAGGGGACCGATAAACTCATCTTT.

This clone occurred a few times. A far larger clone is one base from this, pointing to a likely read error. The chain combines TRDV2 with TRDJ1, with D perhaps TRDD3 (5 bases). Germline values: CDR1 GEAIGNYY, CDR2 EKD. This CDR3 comprises 17 residues. The CDR3 sequence: CAYDTLGPGRNTDKLIF. CDR3 nucleotides: TGTGCCTATGACACCCTCGGGCCTGGGCGAAACACCGATAAACTCATCTTT.

This clone has only a few counts. This could be a read error, since a much larger clone is one nucleotide away. Other DNA sequences of this sample code for an identical CDR3. The rearrangement uses TRDV2 and TRDJ1, with 9 nucleotides matching TRDD3. V lost 0 bases and J lost 0; bases outside the gene matches: 13. The CDR3 totals 19 residues. Germline lookup yields CDR1 GEAIGNYY and CDR2 EKD. This CDR3 is CACDTVSPGDTLYTDKLIF. The CDR3 DNA follows: TGTGCCTGTGACACCGTTTCACCGGGGGATACTCTGTACACCGATAAACTCATCTTT.

This clone was seen only a few times. The V call is TRDV2, the J call TRDJ1; no reliable D call. Per germline, CDR1 GEAIGNYY and CDR2 EKD. V was clipped by 0 bases and J by 0 bases, with 7 bases between them. The CDR3 is made up of 14 amino acids. The CDR3 DNA reads as TGTGCCTGTGACACCGCGGGAAACACCGATAAACTCATCTTT. Translating gives CACDTAGNTDKLIF.

Concerning this clone itself: Only one base separates this from a far larger clonotype, so it likely reflects a read error. The J gene is TRDJ3, the V gene TRDV2; D may be TRDD3 (6 bases). Germline values: CDR1 GEAIGNYY, CDR2 EKD. The CDR3 runs to 17 residues. CDR3 coding DNA: TGTGCCTGTGACACAGTACTGGGAGGCTGGGACACCCGACAGATATTTTTC. This encodes CACDTVLGGWDTRQIFF.

CDR3 DNA sequence: TGTGCCTGTGATCTACTGGGGGATCCGTACACCGATAAACTCATCTTT. Protein sequence: CACDLLGDPYTDKLIF. This sequence joins TRDV2 and TRDJ1; 10 bases are a match to TRDD3. The germline V gene encodes CDR1 GEAIGNYY and CDR2 EKD. The CDR3 extends over 16 amino acids. Trimming cost V 4 bases and J 0 bases; bases outside gene matches: 7.

This clone has only a few counts. The chain employs TRDV2 and TRDJ1; 9 bases agree with TRDD3. This CDR3 is built from 16 residues. The V gene's germline CDR1 is GEAIGNYY and CDR2 EKD. V gave up 6 bases and J gave up 0 bases; unmatched junction bases: 10. CDR3 nucleotides: TGTGCCTGTAATACCTTACTGGGGGAATACACCGATAAACTCATCTTT. Translating gives CACNTLLGEYTDKLIF.

There are a few counts of this clone. A much larger clonotype is one base distant, so this may be a read error. The CDR3 bases are TGTGCCTGTGACAAGGCTGGGGGCATCAGGTACACCGATAAACTCATCTTT. Its translation: CACDKAGGIRYTDKLIF. The V and J genes are TRDV2 and TRDJ1; 7 nucleotides agree with TRDD3. This CDR3 contains 17 residues. V lost 2 bases and J lost 0; bases outside the gene matches: 11. The germline V gene has CDR1 GEAIGNYY and CDR2 EKD.

There are a few counts of this clone. A far larger clone is one base from this, pointing to a likely read error. The same CDR3 is also encoded by other DNA sequences in this sample. The chain has TRDV2 and TRDJ1, with 8 bases identical to TRDD3. This CDR3 has 17 residues. Per germline, CDR1 GEAIGNYY and CDR2 EKD. The CDR3 bases are TGTGCCTGCGACACCCTGTTGGGGGATGCATACACCGATAAACTCATCTTT. Protein product: CACDTLLGDAYTDKLIF.

This chain connects TRDV2 to TRDJ1; 10 bases map to TRDD3. The CDR3 is 19 amino acids. CDR1 and CDR2 (germline): GEAIGNYY, EKD. J lost 0 bases, V lost 1 base, and 13 bases had no gene match. CDR3 in DNA: TGTGCCTGTGACACACTTCAGCTACTGGGGGATCAGTACACCGATAAACTCATCTTT. Protein product: CACDTLQLLGDQYTDKLIF.

Within the sample, this clone is large. This chain connects TRDV2 to TRDJ1, with 13 bases that match TRDD3. Germline loops: CDR1 GEAIGNYY, CDR2 EKD. The CDR3 covers 19 residues. The V and J ends lost 1 base and 0 bases, in that order; junction bases with no gene match: 10. The CDR3 nucleotides are TGTGCCTGTGACACAATTACTGGGGGATACGCTCCCTACACCGATAAACTCATCTTT. Translated: CACDTITGGYAPYTDKLIF.

Regarding this clone: A far larger clone is one nucleotide away, so this likely arose from a read error. The V and J genes are TRDV2 and TRDJ3; 10 bases fit TRDD3. In the absence of a J gene in TCRdb, the DNA was matched to germline to assign it here. This CDR3 spans 23 amino acids. Germline CDR1 reads GEAIGNYY; CDR2 reads EKD. Unmatched junction bases numbered 17, after V lost 1 base and J lost 0 bases. The CDR3 protein is CACDTEGLNWGIQASWDTRQMFF. In DNA, the CDR3 is TGTGCCTGTGACACTGAGGGACTGAACTGGGGGATCCAGGCCTCCTGGGACACCCGACAGATGTTTTTC.

This sequence joins TRDV2 and TRDJ1; D gene uncertain. CDR1 and CDR2 from the germline V gene are GEAIGNYY and EKD. The CDR3 spans 15 residues. Trimming cost V 4 bases and J 1 base, with 15 bases left between them. For the CDR3, the DNA is TGTGCCTGTGAGAGCCTTATTCCGCTCACCGATAAACTCATCTTT. Residues: CACESLIPLTDKLIF.

This clone was picked up a small number of times. The protein held in TCRdb is that of a much larger clone and does not match this DNA's translation at residue 13, likely because of a read error; the protein shown is translated from the DNA. The chain has TRDV2 and TRDJ2; 8 bases match TRDD3. The CDR3 runs 18 residues. The V gene's germline CDR1 is GEAIGNYY and CDR2 EKD. This chain's CDR3 is CACDPVGLGDPLAAQLFF. The CDR3 region has the DNA TGTGCCTGTGACCCCGTGGGGCTGGGGGACCCTTTGGCAGCACAACTCTTCTTT.

The table lists this clone with a few counts. The chain employs TRDV2 and TRDJ1, with TRDD3 matching 7 bases. The CDR3 is 15 amino acids. The V gene end was trimmed by 3 bases and the J gene end by 4 bases; junction bases not matched to a gene: 10. Germline V gene lookup returns CDR1 GEAIGNYY and CDR2 EKD. CDR3: CACDAVLGHNDKLIF. Written as DNA, the CDR3 is TGTGCCTGTGACGCTGTACTGGGGCACAACGATAAACTCATCTTT.

The chain's CDR3 is CACDTGDLGGYGSWDTRQMFF. The CDR3 DNA follows: TGTGCCTGTGACACCGGAGACCTTGGGGGATACGGCTCCTGGGACACCCGACAGATGTTTTTC. The V gene is TRDV2, the J gene TRDJ3; TRDD3 agrees at 11 bases. Germline V CDR1 and CDR2: GEAIGNYY, EKD. Trimming removed 0 bases from V and 0 bases from J; junction bases left unmatched: 9. The CDR3 is made up of 21 amino acids.

A word on this clone: The protein that TCRdb holds for this DNA derives from a much larger clone and differs from the translated DNA at residue 8, which likely indicates a read error; the protein shown here is translated from the DNA. This chain uses TRDV2 with TRDJ1, with D perhaps TRDD3 (5 bases). Germline CDR1 and CDR2: GEAIGNYY and EKD. The CDR3 has 18 residues. V lost 0 bases and J 0 bases, leaving 19 bases between the germline ends. CDR3 loop: CACDTVQSGDLYTDKLIF. DNA for the CDR3: TGTGCCTGTGACACCGTCCAATCCGGGGACCTGTACACCGATAAACTCATCTTT.

Details on this clone: This likely reflects a read error, since a far larger clone is one base away. The chain combines TRDV2 with TRDJ1; TRDD3 matches at 8 bases. The germline V gene has CDR1 GEAIGNYY and CDR2 EKD. The CDR3 totals 17 residues. V trimming: 2 bases; J trimming: 2 bases; junction bases outside the gene matches: 12. CDR3 DNA sequence: TGTGCCTGTGACAGCGTCTCATCTGGGGGACCGACCGATAAACTCATCTTT. This codes for CACDSVSSGGPTDKLIF.

As to this clone: The protein TCRdb gives is from a much larger clone and does not agree with this DNA's translation at residue 3, likely a read error; the protein shown here comes from the DNA. J is TRDJ1 and V is TRDV2, with D maybe TRDD3 (6 bases). The CDR3 loop spans 18 amino acids. CDR1 GEAIGNYY and CDR2 EKD come from the germline V gene. CDR3 region: CARDSLLGDGQYTDKLIF. For the CDR3, the DNA is TGTGCCCGTGACAGCCTCCTTGGGGATGGACAGTACACCGATAAACTCATCTTT.

Concerning this clone itself: This sequence may be a read error, since a much larger clone differs from it by one base. This sequence joins TRDV2 and TRDJ1; 10 bases are a match to TRDD3. The CDR3 contains 16 residues. Germline CDR1 GEAIGNYY, CDR2 EKD. The CDR3 sequence is CACDTLGDKNDDKPIF. CDR3 in DNA: TGTGCCTGTGACACGCTGGGGGATAAGAACGACGATAAACCCATCTTT.

Worth noting for this clone: It differs at one base from a far larger clone, so likely a read error. Other DNA sequences of this sample code for an identical CDR3. This rearrangement joins TRDV2 to TRDJ3; 12 bases line up with TRDD3. The CDR3 runs to 18 residues. Germline CDR1 reads GEAIGNYY; CDR2 reads EKD. The CDR3 spells CACDTILGDTWDTRQMFF. In nucleotides, the CDR3 is TGTGCCTGTGACACGATACTGGGGGATACCTGGGACACCCGGCAGATGTTTTTC.

In this sample, this clone turned up a few times. The chain carries TRDV2 and TRDJ1; TRDD3 matches 12 bases. After removal of 1 base from V and 1 base from J, the junction contained 9 bases not matched to a gene. Germline CDR1 is GEAIGNYY and CDR2 is EKD. CDR3 size: 18 residues. The CDR3 protein is CACDTVSLGDTTTDKLIF. DNA of the CDR3: TGTGCCTGTGACACGGTATCACTGGGGGATACAACCACCGATAAACTCATCTTT.

The chain employs TRDV2 and TRDJ3, with D possibly TRDD3 on 6 matching bases. The length of the CDR3 is 20 residues. Looked up from germline, CDR1 is GEAIGNYY and CDR2 is EKD. Trimming took off 0 bases at V and 0 bases at J, with 17 bases between the two ends. The CDR3 region has the DNA TGTGCCTGTGACACCGGGAGTGGGGGTTCCGTCTCCTGGGACACCCGACAGATGTTTTTC. The encoded protein is CACDTGSGGSVSWDTRQMFF.